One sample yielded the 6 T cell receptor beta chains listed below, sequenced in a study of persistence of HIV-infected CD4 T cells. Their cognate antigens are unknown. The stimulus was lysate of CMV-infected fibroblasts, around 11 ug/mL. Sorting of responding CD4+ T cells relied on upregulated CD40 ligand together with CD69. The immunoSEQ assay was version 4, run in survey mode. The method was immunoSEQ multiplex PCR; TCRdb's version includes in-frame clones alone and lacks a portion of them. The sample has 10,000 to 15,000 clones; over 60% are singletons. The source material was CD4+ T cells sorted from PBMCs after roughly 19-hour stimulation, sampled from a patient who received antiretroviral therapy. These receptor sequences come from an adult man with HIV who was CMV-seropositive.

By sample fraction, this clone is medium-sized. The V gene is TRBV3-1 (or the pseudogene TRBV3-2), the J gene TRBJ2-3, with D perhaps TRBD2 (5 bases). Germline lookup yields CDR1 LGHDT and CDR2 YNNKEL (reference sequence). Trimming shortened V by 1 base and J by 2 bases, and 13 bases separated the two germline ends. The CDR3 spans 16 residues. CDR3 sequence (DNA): TGTGCCAGCAGCCAAGCCCAGTCGAGGGCCACAGATACGCAGTATTTT. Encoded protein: CASSQAQSRATDTQYF.

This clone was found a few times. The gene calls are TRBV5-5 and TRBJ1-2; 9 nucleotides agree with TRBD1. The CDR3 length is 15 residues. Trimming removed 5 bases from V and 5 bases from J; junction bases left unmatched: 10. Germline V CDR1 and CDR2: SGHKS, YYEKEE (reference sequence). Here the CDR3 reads CASRLETGTGYGYTF. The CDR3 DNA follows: TGTGCCAGCAGACTTGAAACCGGGACAGGGTATGGCTACACCTTC.

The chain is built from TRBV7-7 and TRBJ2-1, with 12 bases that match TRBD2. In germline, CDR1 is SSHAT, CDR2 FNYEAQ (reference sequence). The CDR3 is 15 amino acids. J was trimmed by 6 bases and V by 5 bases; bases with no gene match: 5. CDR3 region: CASSESSGGVNEQFF. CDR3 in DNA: TGTGCCAGCAGCGAATCTAGCGGGGGGGTCAATGAGCAGTTCTTC.

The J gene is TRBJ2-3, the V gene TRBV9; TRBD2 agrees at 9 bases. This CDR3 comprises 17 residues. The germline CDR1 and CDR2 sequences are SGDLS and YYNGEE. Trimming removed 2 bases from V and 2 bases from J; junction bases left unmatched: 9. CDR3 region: CASSVGTSLRFTDTQYF. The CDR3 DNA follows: TGTGCCAGCAGCGTCGGGACTAGCTTACGTTTCACAGATACGCAGTATTTT.

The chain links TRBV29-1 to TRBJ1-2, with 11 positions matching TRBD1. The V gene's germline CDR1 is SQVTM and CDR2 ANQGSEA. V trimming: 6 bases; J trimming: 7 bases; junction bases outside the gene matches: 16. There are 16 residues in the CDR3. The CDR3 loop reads CSVHSWMDRGRGGYTF. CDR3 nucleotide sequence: TGCAGCGTCCATTCGTGGATGGACAGGGGGCGGGGTGGCTACACCTTC.

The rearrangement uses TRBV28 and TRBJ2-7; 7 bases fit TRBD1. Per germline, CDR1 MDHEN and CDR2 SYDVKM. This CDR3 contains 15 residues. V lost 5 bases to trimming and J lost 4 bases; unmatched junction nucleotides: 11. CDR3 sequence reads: CASSLSGTALYEQYF. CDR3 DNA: TGTGCCAGCAGTCTCTCCGGGACAGCGTTGTACGAGCAGTACTTC. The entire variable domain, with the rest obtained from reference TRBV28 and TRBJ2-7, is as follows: DVKVTQSSRYLVKRTGEKVFLECVQDMDHENMFWYRQDPGLGLRLIYFSYDVKMKEKGDIPEGYSVSREKKERFSLILESASTNQTSMYLCASSLSGTALYEQYFGPGTRLTVT.